The source of this T cell receptor (beta chain) is a study of Ad26.COV2.S vaccination and SARS-CoV-2 variants. Study details: It was the COV1001 Ad26.COV2.S trial arm that included the donor. Ad26.COV2.S shots went into the muscle once or twice, 56 days apart. Study results and caveats: Considerable breadth of spike-specific CD8+ and CD4+ T cell responses has reportedly been documented following vaccination. The study found higher spike-specific TCR breadth in vaccine than placebo recipients.

V was shortened by 0 bases and J by 4 bases, with 16 bases between the two germline ends. Germline assignment: CDR1 KGHSH and CDR2 LQKENI. CDR3 length: 17 amino acids. The treatment here: roughly 18 received Ad26.COV2.S at low or high dose, single or two shots; about 5 received placebo; per-sample allocation not given. Sample collection was performed on day 63 after the first vaccine or placebo injection. This table comes from immunoSEQ multiplex PCR, and its TCRdb copy is limited to in-frame clones, with some not included. The data hold around 300,000 clones, with around nine tenths observed a single time. On this clone itself: Its antigen is still unknown.

The source was peripheral blood, collected in a trial of Ad26.COV2.S vaccine versus placebo. The clonotype was recovered from a person aged 18-65 years who received the Ad26.COV2.S COVID-19 vaccine or a placebo. The chain couples TRBV18 to TRBJ2-1; D may be TRBD2 (5 bases). CDR3 sequence (DNA): TGTGCCAGCTCACCACCGAGGGCAACCCCGGGATACAATGAGCAGTTCTTC. It translates to CASSPPRATPGYNEQFF.